Below, one T cell receptor beta chain is given with its context. The antigen is not known. Use of 60 Vbeta and 13 Jbeta primers characterized the PCR. Repertoires were generated with immunoSEQ multiplex PCR, while TCRdb's copy carries only in-frame clones and drops some. This sample carries about 140,000 clones, roughly three quarters of them seen once, and the ten largest clones take approximately 2%. The data stem from a study of cytomegalovirus exposure and HLA in healthy donors. Study-level results: According to a later analysis, most TCR beta chains associated with CMV appeared HLA-restricted. TRBV6-2, TRBV6-3 and other indistinguishable V segments were excluded.

J lost 4 bases, V lost 1 base, and 12 bases had no gene match. Germline CDR1 GTSNPN, CDR2 SVGIG (reference sequence). This CDR3 region has 16 residues. The sequenced sample consisted of PBMCs. The sequence derives from a man aged 30 to 45 in good health and CMV-seronegative. The chain couples TRBV30 to TRBJ1-2, with 7 bases lining up with TRBD1. The CDR3 DNA follows: TGTGCCTGGAGTGCCCCGGGGACAGCCCCGGGCTATGGCTACACCTTC. It yields the protein CAWSAPGTAPGYGYTF.